This T cell receptor (beta chain) was sequenced in a study of cytomegalovirus exposure and HLA in healthy donors. The wider study: Earlier sequencing of some 190 million T cells yielded around 120 million unique TCR beta sequences.

The PCR was carried out with 60 Vbeta primers and 13 Jbeta primers. The table came from immunoSEQ multiplex PCR; TCRdb's copy has only in-frame clones and leaves some out. The sample yields about 130,000 clones, 80% seen once. Nominal health characterized the donors when sampled, though unrecorded immune exposures were likely. This CDR3 region has 13 residues. Germline values: CDR1 SGHAT, CDR2 FQNNGV. Trimming pared 1 base from V and 8 bases from J, leaving 11 bases between. This chain connects TRBV11-2 to TRBJ1-2; D perhaps matches TRBD1 (6 bases). The sample comprised PBMCs. The clonotype originates from a male donor in good health and CMV-seronegative. Written as DNA, the CDR3 is TGTGCCAGCAGCTTAGCGGGGGGCGAGGGCTACACCTTC. Translation gives CASSLAGGEGYTF. The variable domain in full, completed from reference TRBV11-2 and TRBJ1-2, reads EAGVAQSPRYKIIEKRQSVAFWCNPISGHATLYWYQQILGQGPKLLIQFQNNGVVDDSQLPKDRFSAERLKGVDSTLKIQPAKLEDSAVYLCASSLAGGEGYTFGSGTRLTVV.